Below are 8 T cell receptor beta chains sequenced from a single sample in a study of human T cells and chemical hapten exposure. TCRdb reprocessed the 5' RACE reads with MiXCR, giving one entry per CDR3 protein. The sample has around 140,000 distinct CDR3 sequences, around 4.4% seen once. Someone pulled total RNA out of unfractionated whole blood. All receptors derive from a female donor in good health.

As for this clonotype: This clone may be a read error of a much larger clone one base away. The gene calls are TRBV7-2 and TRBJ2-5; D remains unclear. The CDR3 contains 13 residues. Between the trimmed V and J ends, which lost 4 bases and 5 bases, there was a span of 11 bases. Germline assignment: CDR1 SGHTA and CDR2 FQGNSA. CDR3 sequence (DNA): TGTGCCAGCAGCTGTTCGGTTTTGGAGACCCAGTACTTC. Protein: CASSCSVLETQYF.

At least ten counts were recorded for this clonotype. CDR3 bases: TGTGCCAGCAGCCCTCCTTCCCCCCACGAGCAGTACTTC. It specifies CASSPPSPHEQYF. This chain uses TRBV7-9 with TRBJ2-7; no firm D call. The CDR3 is 13 residues long. Trimming cost V 5 bases and J 5 bases, with 13 bases left between them. Germline V gene lookup returns CDR1 SEHNR and CDR2 FQNEAQ (reference sequence).

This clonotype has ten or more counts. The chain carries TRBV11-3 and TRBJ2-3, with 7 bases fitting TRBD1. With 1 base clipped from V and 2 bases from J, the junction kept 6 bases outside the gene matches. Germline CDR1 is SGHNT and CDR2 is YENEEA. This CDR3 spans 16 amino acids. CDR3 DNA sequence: TGTGCCAGCAGCTTAGTATGGGACAGATCCACAGATACGCAGTATTTT. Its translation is CASSLVWDRSTDTQYF.

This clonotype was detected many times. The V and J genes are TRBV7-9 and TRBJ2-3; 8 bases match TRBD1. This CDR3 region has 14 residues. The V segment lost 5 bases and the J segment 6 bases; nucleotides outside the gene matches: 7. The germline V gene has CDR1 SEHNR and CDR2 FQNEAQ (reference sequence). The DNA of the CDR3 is TGTGCCAGCAGCCAGACAGGGGCCTGGGATACGCAGTATTTT. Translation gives CASSQTGAWDTQYF.

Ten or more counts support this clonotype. The CDR3 DNA reads as TGTGCCAGCAGTTCCTCGGAAGACCGATGGCAGTTCTTC. Encoded protein: CASSSSEDRWQFF. V and J are TRBV6-6 and TRBJ2-1; D unresolved. The CDR3 covers 13 residues. The V and J ends lost 4 bases and 12 bases respectively, with 16 bases between them. Per germline, CDR1 MNHNY and CDR2 SVGAGI (reference sequence).

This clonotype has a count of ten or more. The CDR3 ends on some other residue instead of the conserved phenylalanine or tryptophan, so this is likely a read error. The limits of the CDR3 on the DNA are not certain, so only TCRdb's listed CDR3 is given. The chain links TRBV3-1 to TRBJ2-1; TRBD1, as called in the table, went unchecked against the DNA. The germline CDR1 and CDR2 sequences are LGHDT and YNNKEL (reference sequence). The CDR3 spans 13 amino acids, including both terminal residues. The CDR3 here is CASSQDRTGGLLV.

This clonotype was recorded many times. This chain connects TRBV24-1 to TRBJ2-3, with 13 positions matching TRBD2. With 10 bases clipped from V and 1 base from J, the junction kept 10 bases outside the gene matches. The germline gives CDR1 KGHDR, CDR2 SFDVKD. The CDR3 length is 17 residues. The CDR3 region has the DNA TGTGCCACTTCTCCCGGGACTAGCGGGGCCCGCACAGATACGCAGTATTTT. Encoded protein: CATSPGTSGARTDTQYF.

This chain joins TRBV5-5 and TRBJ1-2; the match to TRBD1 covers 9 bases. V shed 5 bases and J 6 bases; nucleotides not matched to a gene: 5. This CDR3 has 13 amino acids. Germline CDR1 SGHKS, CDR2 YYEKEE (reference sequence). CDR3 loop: CASRVTGGNGYTF. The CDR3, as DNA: TGTGCCAGCAGAGTGACAGGGGGTAATGGCTACACCTTC.